This TCR beta chain was profiled in a study of T cell repertoires in cytomegalovirus infection. Study overall: Shared public TCR beta signatures pointed to both CMV infection and a matching HLA type. Findings and caveats of the study: Cumulative frequency (of public TCR beta family members) identified carriers of CMV plus the relevant HLA.

The CDR3 runs to 15 residues. The germline gives CDR1 SQVTM, CDR2 ANQGSEA. V was trimmed by 1 base and J by 1 base, leaving 14 bases between them. This clonotype was picked up one time. Its specificity is unknown. TCRdb reprocessed the reads via MiXCR and lists one record per CDR3 protein. The data show about 450,000 distinct CDR3 sequences, approximately 30% seen once. Material for sequencing was PBMCs. The rearrangement uses TRBV29-1 and TRBJ2-7, with D tentatively TRBD1 or TRBD2 (5 bases each). The sequence was collected from a human donor in good health (CMV status not recorded). Some clones in this sample may be carry-over from other donors' samples. CDR3: CSVEGTWGTSYEQYF. The CDR3, as DNA: TGCAGCGTTGAAGGTACCTGGGGGACGTCCTACGAGCAGTACTTC.